This T cell receptor beta chain emerged from a study of neurological immune-mediated disorders. Whole-study results and caveats: Private repertoires in all groups were suggested by the absence of shared CDR3 amino acid sequences among expanded clones across subjects.

Synthesis of cDNA was performed by 5'RACE using 10-nucleotide random UMIs. In TCRdb, the 5' RACE reads were re-called with MiXCR into one record per CDR3 protein. The repertoire holds 25,000 or so distinct CDR3 sequences, with around 10% as singletons. Serving as healthy controls were blood bank volunteers based in Maryland, USA. Unsorted libraries used 2 million PBMCs kept at -80 degrees C. In its sample, this clonotype ranks as medium-sized. Its antigen is unknown. Germline loops: CDR1 LNHNV, CDR2 YYDKDF (reference sequence). V gave up 4 bases and J gave up 5 bases, with 15 bases separating them. There are 14 residues in the CDR3.

This TCR was sampled from a man in his sixties in good health. The rearrangement uses TRBV15 and TRBJ2-7; D is possibly TRBD2 (5 bases). Sequenced input: PBMCs. The CDR3 nucleotides are TGTGCCACCAGCATCGGGCTAGCTCAGGACGAGCAGTACTTC. It specifies CATSIGLAQDEQYF.